This T cell receptor beta chain came from a study of blood T cell repertoires in COVID-19. Background on the study: In each case, the material was cDNA or gDNA derived from T cells, B-cell-depleted T cells, or PBMCs.

The ends lost 5 bases at V and 3 bases at J; junction bases unmatched: 6. Germline assignment: CDR1 SGHTA and CDR2 FQGNSA. This CDR3 is built from 14 residues. Clones were read by immunoSEQ multiplex PCR, and TCRdb kept only the in-frame ones, dropping some. Of about 130,000 clones in the sample, over 60% were seen once. The rearrangement joins TRBV7-2 to TRBJ2-7; 8 nucleotides line up with TRBD1. The clonotype originates from a woman aged 65 to 85 with acute or convalescent COVID-19. What was sequenced was peripheral blood. The CDR3 spells CASSPRTGNYEQYF. The CDR3 bases are TGTGCCAGCAGCCCCCGGACAGGGAACTACGAGCAGTACTTC. The full variable domain, its missing parts supplied by reference TRBV7-2 and TRBJ2-7, is GAGVSQSPSNKVTEKGKDVELRCDPISGHTALYWYRQSLGQGLEFLIYFQGNSAPDKSGLPSDRFSAERTGGSVSTLTIQRTQQEDSAVYLCASSPRTGNYEQYFGPGTRLTVT.